This TCR beta chain was sequenced for a study of blood T cell repertoires in COVID-19. On the study more broadly: Samples representing acute and convalescent COVID-19 were sourced from the United States, Italy and Spain. T cells, B-cell-depleted T cells, or PBMCs supplied cDNA or gDNA.

As processed by the authors: The authors estimated nucleated cell counts from reference gene primer amplification. TCRdb's table, derived via immunoSEQ multiplex PCR, lists solely in-frame clones and lacks some. The D gene and trimming were derived from the DNA, and the V and J assignments and clone size from that table. The sample records about 84,000 clones, approximately 86% being singletons. A single count supports this clone. Deletions cut 5 bases from V and 0 bases from J, with 13 bases between. The CDR3 runs 16 residues. Per the germline V gene, CDR1 is SGHAT and CDR2 is FQDESV (reference sequence).

The sequenced sample consisted of peripheral blood. The V and J genes are TRBV11-1 and TRBJ2-2; D is unclear. This sequence originates from a woman older than 75 with acute or convalescent COVID-19. The CDR3 DNA follows: TGTGCCAGCAGCCCATTTTCCGGAGCGAACACCGGGGAGCTGTTTTTT. Encoded protein: CASSPFSGANTGELFF.